This T cell receptor (beta chain) derives from a study of T cell repertoires in cytomegalovirus infection. The table lists this clonotype with a few counts. One entry per CDR3 protein, called by TCRdb with MiXCR from the reads. The table records roughly 230,000 distinct CDR3 sequences, approximately 15% of them present only once. V trimming: 2 bases; J trimming: 0 bases; junction bases outside the gene matches: 8. This CDR3 contains 17 residues. Germline CDR1 reads DFQATT; CDR2 reads SNEGSKA (reference sequence). J is TRBJ2-1 and V is TRBV20-1; 9 bases are shared with TRBD2. The sequence came from a human donor in good health (CMV status not recorded). Some clones in this sample may be carry-over from other donors' samples. The sequenced material came from CD8+ T cells from PBMCs. In nucleotides, the CDR3 is TGCAGTGCTAGACCCCGACTAGCGGAAAGCTCCTACAATGAGCAGTTCTTC. Protein sequence: CSARPRLAESSYNEQFF.